The present T cell receptor (beta chain) was sequenced within a study of radiotherapy plus CTLA-4 blockade in lung cancer (dated by TCRdb to 2016 to 2019). Describing the broader study: Objective responses were observed in roughly a sixth of enrolled patients, and disease control was achieved in 31%.

In this study, focal radiation therapy paired with CTLA-4 blockade (ipilimumab) was tested in patients who had chemo-refractory metastatic non-small-cell lung cancer. Points on this clone: Its antigen is not yet known. Base qualities are not at hand, and no much larger clone is one base apart.

The paper as a whole reports these results and caveats: The strongest predictors of response were reported to be early dynamic shifts in blood T cell clones along with a rise in serum interferon-beta following radiation. After treatment with radiotherapy and ipilimumab, TCR clones that originated in tumors expanded in peripheral blood.

A distance of 15 bases separates the germline ends of V and J, which lose 6 bases and 7 bases respectively. Reading the germline V gene gives CDR1 MDHEN and CDR2 SYDVKM. The CDR3 holds 14 amino acids from the cysteine to the phenylalanine. The DNA shown is the 42-base CDR3, in frame from base 1. Libraries were prepared through the immunoSEQ multiplex PCR assay. The source is immuneACCESS, and TCRdb retained only in-frame sequences with V and J called. Part of the clones is not carried over; for the studies checked, unresolved V genes explain less than half of this, and the remainder is unexplained. The sample includes tens of thousands of clones, with approximately 73% observed a single time. The top ten clones comprise roughly 4% of the sample.

Recombination linked TRBV28 to TRBJ1-4; 5 matching bases give a weak D call of TRBD1. The TCR comes from a human donor with non-small cell lung cancer who had stable disease on radiotherapy plus ipilimumab. The source was peripheral blood, collected from a patient treated with radiotherapy plus ipilimumab. The CDR3 reads CASRRRTLSEKLFF. The DNA is as follows: TGTGCCAGCAGACGGCGGACACTCAGTGAAAAACTGTTTTTT.